One and the same sample provided the 27 T cell receptor beta chains below, sequenced in a study of blood T cell repertoires in COVID-19. TCRdb's table, derived via immunoSEQ multiplex PCR, lists solely in-frame clones and lacks some. The data contain over 50,000 clones, approximately 81% of them singletons. Sequenced sample: peripheral blood. These receptors were taken from a man aged 50 to 59 with acute or convalescent COVID-19.

The chain has TRBV7-6 and TRBJ2-1; the match to TRBD1 covers 8 bases. The CDR3 length is 17 residues. Germline CDR1 is SGHVS and CDR2 is FNYEAQ. J lost 0 bases, V lost 4 bases, and 8 bases had no gene match. The CDR3 here is CASSSVGQGGSYNEQFF. Here the CDR3 DNA reads TGTGCCAGCAGCTCCGTAGGACAGGGTGGCTCCTACAATGAGCAGTTCTTC.

The chain uses TRBV28 and TRBJ2-7; 7 positions match TRBD2. After removal of 5 bases from V and 1 base from J, the junction contained 2 bases not matched to a gene. The CDR3 consists of 13 residues. The germline gives CDR1 MDHEN, CDR2 SYDVKM. The CDR3 nucleotides are TGTGCCAGCAGTACACTAGCGTCCTACGAGCAGTACTTC. It encodes CASSTLASYEQYF.

The rearrangement joins TRBV14 to TRBJ1-2, with TRBD1 matching over 8 bases. The length of the CDR3 is 17 residues. The junction had 12 bases not matched to a gene; V was cut back by 0 bases and J by 6 bases. Germline V gene sequence: CDR1 SGHDN, CDR2 FVKESK. CDR3 loop: CASSQEHLQGVKDGYTF. CDR3 DNA: TGTGCCAGCAGCCAAGAACACCTACAGGGGGTCAAGGATGGCTACACCTTC.

The chain is built from TRBV6-1 and TRBJ1-1; no clear D. V gave up 2 bases and J gave up 1 base, with 11 bases separating them. The CDR3 sequence is 15 residues long. The V gene's germline CDR1 is MNHNS and CDR2 SASEGT. The CDR3 sequence: CASSELTLSNTEAFF. The CDR3 coding sequence is TGTGCCAGCAGTGAACTGACACTCTCGAACACTGAAGCTTTCTTT.

This chain uses TRBV7-9 with TRBJ2-3; TRBD2 is a possible D gene (5 bases). CDR1 is SEHNR, CDR2 FQNEAQ, per germline (reference sequence). This CDR3 spans 17 amino acids. Trimming took off 2 bases at V and 2 bases at J, with 17 bases between the two ends. In DNA form, the CDR3 reads TGTGCCAGCAGCTTACTCCTGAACCTAGCCGACACAGATACGCAGTATTTT. Amino acids: CASSLLLNLADTDTQYF. The full variable domain, rest sourced from reference TRBV7-9 and TRBJ2-3, is DTGVSQNPRHKITKRGQNVTFRCDPISEHNRLYWYRQTLGQGPEFLTYFQNEAQLEKSRLLSDRFSAERPKGSFSTLEIQRTEQGDSAMYLCASSLLLNLADTDTQYFGPGTRLTVL.

The chain combines TRBV6-2 or TRBV6-3 with TRBJ1-5, with a possible D match to TRBD1 (5 bases). The CDR3 contains 14 residues. Between the trimmed V and J ends, which lost 1 base and 7 bases, there was a span of 11 bases. Germline CDR1 is MNHEY and CDR2 is SVGEGT. The CDR3 sequence: CASSYWRGGQPQHF. The DNA of the CDR3 is TGTGCCAGCAGTTACTGGCGGGGGGGGCAGCCCCAGCATTTT.

This rearrangement joins TRBV5-4 to TRBJ2-7; tentatively, D is TRBD2 (5 bases). The CDR3 is 14 amino acids. V was shortened by 1 base and J by 2 bases, with 10 bases between the two germline ends. In germline, CDR1 is SGHNT, CDR2 YYREEE (reference sequence). CDR3 amino acids: CASSLRGNTYEQYF. The CDR3 nucleotides are TGTGCCAGCAGCTTGCGAGGGAATACCTACGAGCAGTACTTC.

The gene calls are TRBV10-2 and TRBJ2-7; D not certain. Germline V gene data show CDR1 as WSHSY and CDR2 as SAAADI. The CDR3 contains 12 residues. V lost 6 bases, J lost 0 bases, and 6 bases lay in between. The CDR3 region is CASRRSSYEQYF. The CDR3 DNA follows: TGCGCCAGCAGGAGGTCCTCCTACGAGCAGTACTTC.

The gene calls are TRBV6-5 and TRBJ2-4; 8 nucleotides align to TRBD1. The CDR3 consists of 13 residues. Germline loops: CDR1 MNHEY, CDR2 SVGAGI. J was trimmed by 15 bases and V by 6 bases; bases with no gene match: 13. The CDR3 nucleotides are TGTGCCAGCAGCCTGACAGGGGTGGACCCCCGGTACTTC. Protein product: CASSLTGVDPRYF.

This clone has only a few counts. V gene TRBV7-3 combines with J gene TRBJ2-1; TRBD2 agrees at 7 bases. CDR3 length: 16 residues. With 2 bases clipped from V and 2 bases from J, the junction kept 6 bases outside the gene matches. Germline CDR1 and CDR2: SGHTA and FQGTGA. The CDR3 coding sequence is TGTGCCAGCAGCTTAGGTCGAGCGGGGCCCTACAATGAGCAGTTCTTC. Its protein is CASSLGRAGPYNEQFF.

This chain connects TRBV5-1 to TRBJ2-2, with D possibly matching TRBD1 (5 bases). CDR3 length: 14 amino acids. Germline CDR1 reads SGHRS; CDR2 reads YFSETQ. Trimming stripped 4 bases from V and 2 bases from J, with 9 bases between. In DNA form, the CDR3 reads TGCGCCAGCAGCCCGACAGAAAACACCGGGGAGCTGTTTTTT. Translating it yields CASSPTENTGELFF.

V and J are TRBV5-1 and TRBJ1-4; D is unclear. The CDR3 runs to 16 residues. V was trimmed by 4 bases and J by 11 bases, leaving 24 bases between them. Germline CDR1 SGHRS, CDR2 YFSETQ. The CDR3 is CASSPVWSQYSWKLFF. The DNA of the CDR3 is TGCGCCAGCAGCCCTGTCTGGTCACAGTATTCGTGGAAACTGTTTTTT.

The chain combines TRBV16 with TRBJ2-7, with a possible D match to TRBD1 (6 bases). The V gene's germline CDR1 is KGHSY and CDR2 FQNENV. Trimming pared 4 bases from V and 0 bases from J, leaving 16 bases between. The CDR3 runs to 16 residues. CDR3 nucleotide sequence: TGTGCCAGCAGCCCTTTCTATAGGGGGACCTCCTACGAGCAGTACTTC. Residues: CASSPFYRGTSYEQYF.

The genes are TRBV5-6 and TRBJ2-3, with D perhaps TRBD2 (6 bases). This CDR3 region has 16 residues. The ends were cut back, 2 bases at V and 0 bases at J, with 13 bases in the middle. Per germline, CDR1 SGHDT and CDR2 YYEEEE. CDR3 residues: CASSFDSGRSTDTQYF. The CDR3 coding sequence is TGTGCCAGCAGCTTTGACAGCGGGCGTAGCACAGATACGCAGTATTTT.

The chain recombines TRBV28 with TRBJ1-3; perhaps TRBD1 as D (5 bases). From germline, CDR1 is MDHEN and CDR2 SYDVKM. CDR3 length: 15 amino acids. The V end was cut by 3 bases, the J end by 4 bases, with 13 bases between. The CDR3 here is CASSFGAPDGNTIYF. The CDR3 region has the DNA TGTGCCAGCAGTTTTGGGGCCCCTGACGGAAACACCATATATTTT.

The CDR3 sequence is CASTPQGYQPQHF. Written as DNA, the CDR3 is TGTGCCAGTACCCCACAGGGTTATCAGCCCCAGCATTTT. The rearrangement joins TRBV19 to TRBJ1-5; weak D call: TRBD1 (6 bases). Trimming left V 7 bases short and J 5 bases short, with 12 bases between. Germline CDR1 is LNHDA and CDR2 is SQIVND (reference sequence). The CDR3 extends over 13 amino acids.

V and J are TRBV10-2 and TRBJ2-3, with 9 bases fitting TRBD2. Germline V lookup: CDR1 WSHSY, CDR2 SAAADI. Trimming took 1 base from V and 5 from J; bases not matched to a gene: 13. The length of the CDR3 is 18 residues. As DNA, the CDR3 is TGCGCCAGCAGTGAGTACGTTGCGGGGGGGCCGGAGGGAGATACGCAGTATTTT. It codes for CASSEYVAGGPEGDTQYF.

The chain joins TRBV19 to TRBJ2-5; 15 bases match TRBD2. Unmatched junction bases numbered 3, after V lost 7 bases and J lost 3 bases. The CDR3 has 15 amino acids. Germline CDR1 reads LNHDA; CDR2 reads SQIVND (reference sequence). CDR3 amino acids: CASMGLAGGEETQYF. In nucleotides, the CDR3 is TGTGCCAGTATGGGACTAGCGGGGGGCGAAGAGACCCAGTACTTC.

The V gene is TRBV5-4, the J gene TRBJ2-3; D unresolved. The CDR3 spans 13 residues. The V and J ends lost 0 bases and 4 bases respectively, with 6 bases between them. Germline V lookup: CDR1 SGHNT, CDR2 YYREEE (reference sequence). As DNA, the CDR3 is TGTGCCAGCAGCTTGGAAGGAGCAGATACGCAGTATTTT. This translates into CASSLEGADTQYF.

The J gene is TRBJ1-2, the V gene TRBV6-2 or TRBV6-3; TRBD1 is a possible D gene (6 bases). V was cut by 2 bases and J by 10 bases, with 20 bases left in between. Germline lookup yields CDR1 MNHEY and CDR2 SVGEGT. This CDR3 region has 15 residues. The CDR3 sequence: CASSYLYREFHVYTF. CDR3 bases: TGTGCCAGCAGTTACCTTTACAGGGAGTTTCATGTCTACACCTTC.

The V and J genes are TRBV3-1 (or the pseudogene TRBV3-2) and TRBJ2-1; 9 bases map to TRBD1. V was clipped by 1 base and J by 8 bases; unmatched bases: 6. CDR1 LGHDT and CDR2 YNNKEL come from the germline V gene (reference sequence). The CDR3 length is 15 residues. The DNA for the CDR3 is TGTGCCAGCAGCCAAGTTAGGGGGACAGGGCATGAGCAGTTCTTC. Translated, it gives CASSQVRGTGHEQFF.

The rearrangement links TRBV7-2 to TRBJ2-1, with TRBD1 matching 10 bases. The CDR3 runs 15 residues. Germline V gene lookup returns CDR1 SGHTA and CDR2 FQGNSA. With 3 bases clipped from V and 4 bases from J, the junction kept 3 bases outside the gene matches. CDR3 sequence reads: CASSFGTGAYNEQFF. CDR3 coding DNA: TGTGCCAGCAGCTTCGGGACAGGGGCGTACAATGAGCAGTTCTTC.

This chain uses TRBV30 with TRBJ1-4; 8 nucleotides align to TRBD1. Germline-derived CDR1 and CDR2 are GTSNPN and SVGIG (reference sequence). The V and J ends lost 4 bases and 4 bases, in that order; junction bases with no gene match: 5. This CDR3 is 14 amino acids long. CDR3 sequence: CAWTSGGLNEKLFF. CDR3 in DNA: TGTGCCTGGACTTCAGGGGGCCTTAATGAAAAACTGTTTTTT.

This clone was detected once. The chain employs TRBV9 and TRBJ1-1; no firm D call. The CDR3 contains 13 residues. Germline V gene lookup returns CDR1 SGDLS and CDR2 YYNGEE. V lost 3 bases, J lost 6 bases, and 12 bases lay in between. The CDR3 sequence is CASSAPPRAEAFF. In nucleotides, the CDR3 is TGTGCCAGCAGCGCCCCTCCGAGGGCTGAAGCTTTCTTT.

V usage is TRBV27 and J usage is TRBJ2-3; D perhaps matches TRBD1 (6 bases). The CDR3 is 16 amino acids. Trimming stripped 1 base from V and 5 bases from J, with 16 bases between. Germline loops: CDR1 MNHEY, CDR2 SMNVEV (reference sequence). The CDR3 loop reads CASSLYQGHGVDTQYF. CDR3 coding DNA: TGTGCCAGCAGTTTATACCAGGGGCACGGGGTAGATACGCAGTATTTT.

V and J are TRBV15 and TRBJ2-3, with TRBD2 matching over 9 bases. The CDR3 is 18 amino acids. Germline V CDR1 and CDR2: LNHNV, YYDKDF (reference sequence). With V trimmed by 0 bases and J by 2 bases, 9 bases remained unmatched. CDR3 coding DNA: TGTGCCACCAGCAGAGATTTTGCAGCGGGAGGAATCACAGATACGCAGTATTTT. Protein sequence: CATSRDFAAGGITDTQYF.

This sequence joins TRBV2 and TRBJ1-6; 9 bases agree with TRBD1. CDR3 length: 14 amino acids. Germline CDR1 reads SNHLY; CDR2 reads FYNNEI. The junction had 8 bases not matched to a gene; V was cut back by 7 bases and J by 10 bases. In nucleotides, the CDR3 is TGTGCCAGCAACCGGGACAGGGAACGGTCACCCCTCCACTTT. It specifies CASNRDRERSPLHF.